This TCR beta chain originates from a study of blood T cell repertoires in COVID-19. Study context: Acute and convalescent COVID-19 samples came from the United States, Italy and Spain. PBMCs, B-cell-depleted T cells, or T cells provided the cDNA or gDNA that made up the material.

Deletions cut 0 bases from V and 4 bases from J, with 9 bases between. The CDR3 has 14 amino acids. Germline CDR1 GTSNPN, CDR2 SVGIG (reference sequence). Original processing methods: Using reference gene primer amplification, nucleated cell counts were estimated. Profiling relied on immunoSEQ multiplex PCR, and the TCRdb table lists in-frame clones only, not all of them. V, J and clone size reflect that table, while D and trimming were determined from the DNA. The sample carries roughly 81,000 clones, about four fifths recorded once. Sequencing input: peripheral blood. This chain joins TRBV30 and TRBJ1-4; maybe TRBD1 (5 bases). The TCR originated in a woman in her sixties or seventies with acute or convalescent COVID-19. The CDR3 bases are TGTGCCTGGAGTGTACCCAGGGTTAATGAAAAACTGTTTTTT. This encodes CAWSVPRVNEKLFF.